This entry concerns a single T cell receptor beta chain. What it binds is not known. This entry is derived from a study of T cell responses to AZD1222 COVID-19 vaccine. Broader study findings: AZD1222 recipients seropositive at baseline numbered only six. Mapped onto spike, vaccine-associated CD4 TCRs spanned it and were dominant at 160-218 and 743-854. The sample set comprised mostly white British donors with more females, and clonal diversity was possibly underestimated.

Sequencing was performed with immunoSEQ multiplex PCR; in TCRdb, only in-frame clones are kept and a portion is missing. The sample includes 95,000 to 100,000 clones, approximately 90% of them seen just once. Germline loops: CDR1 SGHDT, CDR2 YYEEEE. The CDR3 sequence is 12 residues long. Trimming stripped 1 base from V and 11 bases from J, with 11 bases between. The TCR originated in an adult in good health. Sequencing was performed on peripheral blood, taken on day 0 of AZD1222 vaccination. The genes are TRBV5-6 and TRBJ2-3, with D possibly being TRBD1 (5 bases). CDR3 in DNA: TGTGCCAGCAGCTTGACGGACACCCAGCAGTATTTT. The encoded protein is CASSLTDTQQYF.